The TCR beta chain described here comes from a study of cytomegalovirus exposure and HLA in healthy donors. Points from the study as a whole: In a later analysis, DRB1 alleles had the most associated TCRs; HLA-C alleles the fewest. According to an earlier analysis, most TCR beta V segments yielded productive rearrangements about 90% or about 30% of the time. Links to common viral pathogens appeared, in a later analysis, for several of the most significant clusters. A list of 164 TCR beta chains associated with cytomegalovirus was given.

The ends lost 5 bases at V and 4 bases at J; junction bases unmatched: 19. This CDR3 has 18 residues. CDR1 and CDR2 from the germline V gene are LNHDA and SQIVND (reference sequence). PCR primers comprised 60 Vbeta and 13 Jbeta primers. Measured with immunoSEQ multiplex PCR; TCRdb has only the in-frame clones, and not every one. Among around 140,000 clones listed, about four fifths were seen once. About this clone itself: Its specificity is not known.

V gene TRBV19 combines with J gene TRBJ1-2; TRBD1 matches at 7 bases. Sequenced material: PBMCs. The source of this sequence is a man aged 40-49 years in good health and CMV-seronegative. The CDR3 bases are TGTGCCAGTAGTGTAAAGGGACAGCTCAGAATATTCGGCTATGGCTACACCTTC. Residues: CASSVKGQLRIFGYGYTF.